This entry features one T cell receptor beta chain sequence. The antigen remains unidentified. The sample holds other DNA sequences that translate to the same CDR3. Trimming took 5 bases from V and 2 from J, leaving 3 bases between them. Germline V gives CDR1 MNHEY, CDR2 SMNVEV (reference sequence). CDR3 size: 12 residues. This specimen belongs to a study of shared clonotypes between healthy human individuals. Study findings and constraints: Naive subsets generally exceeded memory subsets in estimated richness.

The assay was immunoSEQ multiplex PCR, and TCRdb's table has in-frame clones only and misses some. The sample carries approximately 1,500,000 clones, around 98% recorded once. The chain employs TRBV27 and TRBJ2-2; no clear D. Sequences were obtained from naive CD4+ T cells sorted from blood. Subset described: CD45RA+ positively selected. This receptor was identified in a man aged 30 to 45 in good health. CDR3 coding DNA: TGTGCCAGCAGTCCTAACACCGGGGAGCTGTTTTTT. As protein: CASSPNTGELFF.